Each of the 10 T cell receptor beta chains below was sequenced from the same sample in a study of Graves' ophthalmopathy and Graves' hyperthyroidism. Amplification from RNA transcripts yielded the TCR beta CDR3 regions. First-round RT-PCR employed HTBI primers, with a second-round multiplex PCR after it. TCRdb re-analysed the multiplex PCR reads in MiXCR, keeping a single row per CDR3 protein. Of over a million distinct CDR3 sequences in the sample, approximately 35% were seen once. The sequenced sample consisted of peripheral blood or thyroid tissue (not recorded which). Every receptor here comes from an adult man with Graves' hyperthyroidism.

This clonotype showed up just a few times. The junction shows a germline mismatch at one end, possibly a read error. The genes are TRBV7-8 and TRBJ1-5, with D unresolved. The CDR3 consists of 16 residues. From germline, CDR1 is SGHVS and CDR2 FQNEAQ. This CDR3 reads CASSLDPSAQSQPQHF. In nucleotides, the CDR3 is TGCGCCAGCAGCCTGGATCCAAGTGCTCAGAGCCAGCCCCAGCATTTT.

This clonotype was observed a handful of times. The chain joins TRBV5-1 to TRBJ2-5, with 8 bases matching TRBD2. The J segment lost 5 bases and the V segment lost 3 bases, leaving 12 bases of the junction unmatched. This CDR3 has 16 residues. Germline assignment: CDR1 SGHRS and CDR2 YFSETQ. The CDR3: CASSWGSGTSTETQYF. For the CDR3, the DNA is TGCGCCAGCAGCTGGGGGTCCGGGACTAGTACGGAGACCCAGTACTTC.

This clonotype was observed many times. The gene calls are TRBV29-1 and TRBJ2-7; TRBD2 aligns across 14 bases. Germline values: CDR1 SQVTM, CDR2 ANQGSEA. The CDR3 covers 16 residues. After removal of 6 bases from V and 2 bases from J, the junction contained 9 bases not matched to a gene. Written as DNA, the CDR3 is TGCAGCGTATGGGTTCCGGGACTAGCGGGAGCCTACGAGCAGTACTTC. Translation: CSVWVPGLAGAYEQYF.

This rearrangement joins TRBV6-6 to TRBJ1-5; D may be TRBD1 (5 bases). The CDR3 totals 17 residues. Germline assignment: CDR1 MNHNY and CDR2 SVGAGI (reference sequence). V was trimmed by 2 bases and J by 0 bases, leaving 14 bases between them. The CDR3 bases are TGTGCCAGCAGTTACCGCCGGGACCACTATAGCAATCAGCCCCAGCATTTT. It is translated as CASSYRRDHYSNQPQHF.

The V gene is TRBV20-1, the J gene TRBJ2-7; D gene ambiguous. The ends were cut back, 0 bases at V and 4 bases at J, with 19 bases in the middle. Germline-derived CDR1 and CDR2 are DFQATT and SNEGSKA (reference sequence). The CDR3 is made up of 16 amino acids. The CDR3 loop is CSAREPGGDRIYEQYF. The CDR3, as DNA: TGCAGTGCTAGAGAACCGGGCGGAGACCGGATTTACGAGCAGTACTTC.

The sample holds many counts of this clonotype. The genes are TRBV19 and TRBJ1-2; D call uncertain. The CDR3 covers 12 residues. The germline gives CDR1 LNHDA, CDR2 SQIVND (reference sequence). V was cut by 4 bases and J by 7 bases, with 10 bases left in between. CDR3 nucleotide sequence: TGTGCCAGTAGTAATTGGGAGGCTGGCTACACCTTC. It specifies CASSNWEAGYTF.

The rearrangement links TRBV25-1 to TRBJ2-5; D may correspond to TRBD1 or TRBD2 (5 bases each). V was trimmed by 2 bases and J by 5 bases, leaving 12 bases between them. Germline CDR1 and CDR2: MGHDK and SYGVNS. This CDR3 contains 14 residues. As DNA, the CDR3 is TGTGCCAGCAGTGAAGAGGGTAAGGGGGAGACCCAGTACTTC. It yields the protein CASSEEGKGETQYF.

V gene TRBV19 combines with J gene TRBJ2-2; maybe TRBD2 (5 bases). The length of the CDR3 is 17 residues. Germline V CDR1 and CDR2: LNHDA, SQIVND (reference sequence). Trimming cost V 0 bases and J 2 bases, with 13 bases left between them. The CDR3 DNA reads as TGTGCCAGTAGTATAGATCCCCCGGGGAGAAACACCGGGGAGCTGTTTTTT. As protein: CASSIDPPGRNTGELFF. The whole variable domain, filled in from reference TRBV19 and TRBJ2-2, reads DGGITQSPKYLFRKEGQNVTLSCEQNLNHDAMYWYRQDPGQGLRLIYYSQIVNDFQKGDIAEGYSVSREKKESFPLTVTSAQKNPTAFYLCASSIDPPGRNTGELFFGEGSRLTVL.

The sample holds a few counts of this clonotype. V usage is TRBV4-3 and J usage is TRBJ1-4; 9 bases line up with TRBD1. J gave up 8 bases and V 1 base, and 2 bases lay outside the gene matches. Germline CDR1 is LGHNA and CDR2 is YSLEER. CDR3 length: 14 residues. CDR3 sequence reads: CASSQGTGVEKLFF. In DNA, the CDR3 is TGCGCCAGCAGCCAAGGGACAGGGGTGGAAAAACTGTTTTTT.

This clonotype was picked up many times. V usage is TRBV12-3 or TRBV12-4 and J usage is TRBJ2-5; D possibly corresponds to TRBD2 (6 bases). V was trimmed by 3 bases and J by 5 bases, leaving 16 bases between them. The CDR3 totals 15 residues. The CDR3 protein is CASSFLFRGFETQYF. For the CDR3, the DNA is TGTGCCAGCAGTTTCCTATTTCGGGGGTTTGAGACCCAGTACTTC.